This passage covers 13 T cell receptor beta chains from one sample sequenced in a study of immune evolution from preneoplasia to lung adenocarcinoma. Sequenced by immunoSEQ multiplex PCR; TCRdb stores in-frame clones only, minus some. The sample holds 6,000 to 8,000 clones, 79% seen once. The source material was FFPE invasive lung adenocarcinoma tissue. The receptors originated from a person in their 40s with lung adenocarcinoma.

V is TRBV5-4 and J is TRBJ1-2; D unresolved. Germline assignment: CDR1 SGHNT and CDR2 YYREEE (reference sequence). The CDR3 runs 14 residues. V was cut by 1 base and J by 7 bases, with 14 bases left in between. CDR3 bases: TGTGCCAGCAGCTTGAATAACCGGGGTAGTGGCTACACCTTC. As protein: CASSLNNRGSGYTF. Together with reference TRBV5-4 and TRBJ1-2, the CDR3 gives the full variable domain: ETGVTQSPTHLIKTRGQQVTLRCSSQSGHNTVSWYQQALGQGPQFIFQYYREEENGRGNFPPRFSGLQFPNYSSELNVNALELDDSALYLCASSLNNRGSGYTFGSGTRLTVV.

This clone was recorded only once. The V call is TRBV19, the J call TRBJ2-7; 8 nucleotides match TRBD1. CDR1 is LNHDA and CDR2 is SQIVND in the germline V gene (reference sequence). V lost 4 bases, J lost 6 bases, and 11 bases stayed unmatched. This CDR3 is built from 15 residues. This chain's CDR3 is CASSTDRQGSSEQYF. The CDR3 bases are TGTGCCAGTAGTACCGACCGACAGGGGAGCAGCGAGCAGTACTTC.

This chain uses TRBV5-1 with TRBJ1-3; 9 nucleotides agree with TRBD1. J was trimmed by 0 bases and V by 1 base; bases with no gene match: 5. From germline, CDR1 is SGHRS and CDR2 YFSETQ. CDR3 length: 17 residues. The CDR3 coding sequence is TGCGCCAGCAGCTTGACAGGGGGCTTAAGCTCTGGAAACACCATATATTTT. Amino acid sequence: CASSLTGGLSSGNTIYF.

This clone was detected only a few times. V usage is TRBV11-2 and J usage is TRBJ1-1; the D gene is possibly TRBD1 (5 bases). This CDR3 has 14 amino acids. Germline CDR1 is SGHAT and CDR2 is FQNNGV. Trimming took 5 bases from V and 1 from J, leaving 11 bases between them. As DNA, the CDR3 is TGTGCCAGCAGCCCATGGGGGGGGAACACTGAAGCTTTCTTT. Protein product: CASSPWGGNTEAFF.

V is TRBV19 and J is TRBJ1-1; 8 bases are shared with TRBD1. This CDR3 contains 13 residues. The junction had 3 bases not matched to a gene; V was cut back by 6 bases and J by 3 bases. Looked up from germline, CDR1 is LNHDA and CDR2 is SQIVND (reference sequence). CDR3 DNA sequence: TGTGCCAGTAGAGGCAGGGGGCACACTGAAGCTTTCTTT. Its protein is CASRGRGHTEAFF. Full variable domain (outside the CDR3, taken from reference TRBV19 and TRBJ1-1): DGGITQSPKYLFRKEGQNVTLSCEQNLNHDAMYWYRQDPGQGLRLIYYSQIVNDFQKGDIAEGYSVSREKKESFPLTVTSAQKNPTAFYLCASRGRGHTEAFFGQGTRLTVV.

This sequence joins TRBV4-1 and TRBJ2-3, with 15 positions matching TRBD2. Trimming cost V 2 bases and J 9 bases; bases outside gene matches: 9. Germline V gene sequence: CDR1 MGHRA, CDR2 YSYEKL. CDR3 length: 17 residues. The CDR3 bases are TGCGCCAGCAGCCAAAGGACTAGCGGGGGGGCTGGGGGGACGCAGTATTTT. Translated: CASSQRTSGGAGGTQYF.

The gene calls are TRBV11-2 and TRBJ2-1; TRBD2 is a possible D gene (6 bases). The CDR3 is 13 residues long. In germline, CDR1 is SGHAT, CDR2 FQNNGV. V lost 5 bases, J lost 6 bases, and 11 bases lay in between. The CDR3 here is CASSTGEINEQFF. CDR3 sequence (DNA): TGTGCCAGCAGCACGGGAGAGATCAATGAGCAGTTCTTC.

The CDR3 nucleotides are TGTGCCAGCAGCTTTTTCCAAGGGACAGGCAGATCCTATGAGCAGTTCTTC. It codes for CASSFFQGTGRSYEQFF. This sequence joins TRBV7-2 and TRBJ2-1; TRBD1 matches 8 bases. CDR3 length equals 17 residues. V trimming: 3 bases; J trimming: 8 bases; junction bases outside the gene matches: 15. Germline V CDR1 and CDR2: SGHTA, FQGNSA. Full variable domain (remainder filled in from reference TRBV7-2 and TRBJ2-1): GAGVSQSPSNKVTEKGKDVELRCDPISGHTALYWYRQSLGQGLEFLIYFQGNSAPDKSGLPSDRFSAERTGGSVSTLTIQRTQQEDSAVYLCASSFFQGTGRSYEQFFGPGTRLTVL.

This clone appeared once. The rearrangement uses TRBV27 and TRBJ2-7, with 11 bases lining up with TRBD2. V shed 3 bases and J 2 bases; nucleotides not matched to a gene: 15. The CDR3 runs 19 residues. Germline V gene data show CDR1 as MNHEY and CDR2 as SMNVEV (reference sequence). CDR3 in DNA: TGTGCCAGCAGTTTCGGCGGTTCTAGACTAGCGGGGCGAACCTACGAGCAGTACTTC. Translated: CASSFGGSRLAGRTYEQYF.

V and J are TRBV11-2 and TRBJ1-6; 9 nucleotides line up with TRBD1. The CDR3 extends over 14 amino acids. CDR1 and CDR2 (germline): SGHAT, FQNNGV. After removal of 5 bases from V and 9 bases from J, the junction contained 5 bases not matched to a gene. The CDR3 here is CASSEQGAGSPLHF. CDR3 DNA: TGTGCCAGCAGCGAACAGGGGGCGGGTTCACCCCTCCACTTT.

The chain uses TRBV2 and TRBJ1-3; perhaps TRBD1 as D (5 bases). The length of the CDR3 is 11 residues. Germline assignment: CDR1 SNHLY and CDR2 FYNNEI. Trimming removed 0 bases from V and 16 bases from J, with 10 bases in between. This CDR3 is CASSEASRGYF. The DNA of the CDR3 is TGTGCCAGCAGTGAAGCGTCCCGGGGGTATTTT.

The V and J genes are TRBV15 and TRBJ1-1; the D is unclear. This CDR3 comprises 15 residues. V lost 0 bases to trimming and J lost 2 bases, with 10 bases between them. Looked up from germline, CDR1 is LNHNV and CDR2 is YYDKDF (reference sequence). The CDR3 DNA follows: TGTGCCACCAGCAGAGATCAAAGACCTAACACTGAAGCTTTCTTT. Its translation is CATSRDQRPNTEAFF.

The chain joins TRBV5-1 to TRBJ1-2; 10 nucleotides match TRBD1. Losses at the gene ends were 4 bases for V and 2 bases for J; bases not matched to a gene: 11. The CDR3 has 17 residues. Germline values: CDR1 SGHRS, CDR2 YFSETQ. Here the CDR3 DNA reads TGCGCCAGCAGCGTGCGGGACAGGGGCTTCAAGAACTATGGCTACACCTTC. Its protein is CASSVRDRGFKNYGYTF.